These T cell receptor beta chains were read from a single sample in a study of T cells expressing NK-cell markers. TCRdb reprocessed the 5' RACE reads and reports one entry per CDR3 protein, with no DNA. Its listing shows hundreds of thousands of distinct CDR3 sequences. Source material: blood T cells: a sorted CD56 or NKG2C T cell subset, CD4+ or CD8+ T cells, or bulk PBMC T cells (not recorded which). Receptor source: a woman between 18 and 70 years old in good health. Both conserved end residues are part of each CDR3.

TRBV21-1,TRBJ2-7,CASSKVGRDTDYEQYF
TRBV12-3/TRBV12-4,TRBJ1-1,CASSTDTRDTEAFF
TRBV12-3/TRBV12-4,TRBJ1-1,CASSLSGDRGAEAFF
TRBV4-3,TRBJ2-7,CASSQVPPVYGRSAYEQYF
TRBV19,TRBJ2-4,CASSLNRVGRAKNIQYF
TRBV3-1,TRBJ1-1,CASSQSASSGAFF
TRBV4-3,TRBJ2-2,CASSRAEGGSPQGTGELFF
TRBV7-2,TRBJ2-7,CASSLMALSYEQYF
TRBV20-1,TRBJ1-1,CSAWDRNTEAFF
TRBV6-4,TRBJ1-2,CASTPTPQGMGGYTF
TRBV7-3,TRBJ1-1,CASSTSGTNIGTEAFF
TRBV5-1,TRBJ2-7,CASSLQISLSYEQYF
TRBV10-1,TRBJ2-5,CASSESGGHQETQYF
TRBV10-3,TRBJ1-5,CAISESGGYHQPQHF
TRBV6-5,TRBJ1-6,CASSYLGASPLHF
TRBV4-3,TRBJ2-2,CASSQRVLAGGGTGELFF
TRBV20-1,TRBJ2-3,CSARGGVAGGDTQYF
TRBV30,TRBJ1-1,CAWKQGKNTEAFF
TRBV7-2,TRBJ2-1,CASSLGQRGHDEQFF
TRBV11-2,TRBJ2-1,CASSLGVFDEQFF
TRBV7-3,TRBJ2-1,CASSPKVLAGGPWAEQFF
TRBV6-5,TRBJ2-7,CASSLTGSPYEQYF
TRBV5-1,TRBJ1-5,CASSLGDRGGNQPQHF
TRBV6-1,TRBJ1-5,CASSESRNQPQHF
TRBV20-1,TRBJ1-4,CSARGHGEKLFF
TRBV7-3,TRBJ2-3,CASSLQDTDTQYF
TRBV6-5,TRBJ2-1,CASSFRGTNEQFF
TRBV20-1,TRBJ2-5,CSASEGGGSQETQYF
TRBV5-1,TRBJ2-3,CASSLGAQKDTQYF
TRBV5-4,TRBJ2-3,CASSAGLIDTQYF
TRBV6-1,TRBJ2-5,CASRHGGGAETQYF
TRBV12-3/TRBV12-4,TRBJ2-2,CASRPLGGGTGELFF
TRBV10-3,TRBJ1-6,CAISGPTGGGNSPLHF
TRBV7-2,TRBJ2-5,CASSPVTTSRGETQYF
TRBV9,TRBJ2-2,CASSTSGGFTGELFF
TRBV12-3/TRBV12-4,TRBJ2-1,CASSGTSGGRNEQFF
TRBV18,TRBJ2-7,CASSPVTSGRPGYEQYF
TRBV19,TRBJ1-2,CASRWTGKDYGYTF
TRBV20-1,TRBJ2-1,CSAKRYNEQFF
TRBV20-1,TRBJ2-3,CSAARTGGDTQYF
TRBV20-1,TRBJ2-6,CSAVTGAYSGANVLTF
TRBV2,TRBJ2-5,CASSEASAGGF
TRBV4-1,TRBJ2-5,CASSQAEQETQYF
TRBV10-3,TRBJ2-1,CAISWNNNEQFF
TRBV6-1,TRBJ2-2,CASSVRLAGEPNTGELFF
TRBV6-1,TRBJ2-3,CASRRGGAEDTQYF
TRBV7-2,TRBJ2-5,CASTQTGRSQETQYF
TRBV25-1,TRBJ1-2,CASSITAGGYTF
TRBV7-3,TRBJ1-1,CASSLTTGTEAFF
TRBV5-1,TRBJ1-1,CASSLAQGRTEAFF